Sequencing of this T cell receptor (beta chain) was carried out in a study of T cell clonality in common variable immunodeficiency. This clone came up many times. The missing CDR3 end, 3 residues past where the read stops, is filled in from the germline J gene. Profiling relied on immunoSEQ multiplex PCR, and the TCRdb table lists in-frame clones only, not all of them. The repertoire consists of about 60,000 clones, none detected only once. Germline loops: CDR1 LNHDA, CDR2 SQIVND (reference sequence). CDR3 length: 14 residues. J is TRBJ2-4 and V is TRBV19, with TRBD1 matching 12 bases. The receptor's source is a person aged 18 to 75 in good health. Sequencing was carried out using peripheral blood mononuclear cells. CDR3 residues: CASSTPGQGAFQYF. The part of the CDR3 DNA that was read is TGTGCCAGTAGTACTCCGGGACAGGGGGCCTTT.